This entry lists 16 T cell receptor beta chains sequenced from one sample in a study of STAT5B mutations in CD4+ large granular lymphocyte leukemia. TCRdb's copy holds only in-frame clones and misses some; the assay was immunoSEQ multiplex PCR. The table shows about 40,000 clones, with approximately 84% occurring only once. The specimen sequenced was CD4+ T cells from blood buffy coats. Receptors were obtained from a human donor in good health.

The chain has TRBV15 and TRBJ2-1; 14 positions agree with TRBD2. The length of the CDR3 is 18 residues. Germline V gives CDR1 LNHNV, CDR2 YYDKDF (reference sequence). The junction had 14 bases not matched to a gene; V was cut back by 5 bases and J by 8 bases. The CDR3 here is CATSGVVGTSGRSDEQFF. As DNA, the CDR3 is TGTGCCACCAGCGGAGTCGTAGGGACTAGCGGGAGAAGCGATGAGCAGTTCTTC.

The V call is TRBV30, the J call TRBJ2-6; D remains unclear. CDR3 length equals 13 residues. Germline assignment: CDR1 GTSNPN and CDR2 SVGIG (reference sequence). Trimming stripped 3 bases from V and 0 bases from J, with 3 bases between. The DNA for the CDR3 is TGTGCCTGGAGGGACTCTGGGGCCAACGTCCTGACTTTC. Translating gives CAWRDSGANVLTF.

The rearrangement joins TRBV9 to TRBJ2-3, with 11 bases lining up with TRBD1. Trimming took 3 bases from V and 2 from J; bases not matched to a gene: 11. Germline CDR1 is SGDLS and CDR2 is YYNGEE. The CDR3 extends over 18 amino acids. The CDR3 DNA reads as TGTGCCAGCAGCGCCGGACAGGGGGCGCTTGGTGACACAGATACGCAGTATTTT. Its translation: CASSAGQGALGDTDTQYF.

The chain is built from TRBV19 and TRBJ2-7, with TRBD1 identical over 9 bases. From germline, CDR1 is LNHDA and CDR2 SQIVND (reference sequence). CDR3 size: 16 residues. With V trimmed by 2 bases and J by 3 bases, 8 bases remained unmatched. CDR3 amino acids: CASSIRGDRGFYEQYF. The DNA for the CDR3 is TGTGCCAGTAGTATAAGAGGTGACAGGGGGTTCTACGAGCAGTACTTC.

This chain connects TRBV7-8 to TRBJ1-1, with D unclear. The CDR3 extends over 13 amino acids. Trimming took 5 bases from V and 6 from J, leaving 13 bases between them. CDR1 is SGHVS and CDR2 is FQNEAQ in the germline V gene. CDR3 sequence: CASSLYSVAEAFF. CDR3 nucleotides: TGTGCCAGCAGCCTTTATTCCGTGGCTGAAGCTTTCTTT.

The chain joins TRBV10-3 to TRBJ1-1; maybe TRBD1 (6 bases). The germline V gene has CDR1 ENHRY and CDR2 SYGVKD. V shed 3 bases and J shed 0 bases, with 11 bases lying between them. The CDR3 sequence is 15 residues long. The CDR3 sequence is CAISDWGAVNTEAFF. The CDR3 coding sequence is TGTGCCATCAGTGATTGGGGGGCTGTGAACACTGAAGCTTTCTTT.

The chain recombines TRBV4-1 with TRBJ2-6, with D possibly matching TRBD1 (5 bases). With 1 base removed from V and 6 bases from J, the gap between germline ends came to 25 bases. CDR1 and CDR2 from the germline V gene are MGHRA and YSYEKL. CDR3 size: 20 residues. The CDR3 nucleotides read TGCGCCAGCAGCCAAGGGGCCCTGAACAGGAAGGACCTAGTGGCCAACGTCCTGACTTTC. It yields the protein CASSQGALNRKDLVANVLTF.

The gene calls are TRBV28 and TRBJ1-2; possibly TRBD1 for D (6 bases). CDR1 is MDHEN and CDR2 is SYDVKM in the germline V gene. The CDR3 covers 12 residues. V was trimmed by 10 bases and J by 4 bases, leaving 13 bases between them. The CDR3: CATRTESYGYTF. The CDR3 nucleotides read TGTGCCACTCGGACAGAAAGCTATGGCTACACCTTC.

The chain couples TRBV4-1 to TRBJ1-3; the D is unclear. The V gene's germline CDR1 is MGHRA and CDR2 YSYEKL. There are 16 residues in the CDR3. V lost 6 bases to trimming and J lost 0 bases, with 15 bases between them. The CDR3 region has the DNA TGCGCCAGCAGTTCACTTACCTCCCGCTCTGGAAACACCATATATTTT. It codes for CASSSLTSRSGNTIYF.

The chain is built from TRBV19 and TRBJ1-1; D unclear. Trimming removed 5 bases at V and 5 bases at J, with 12 bases between. This CDR3 is 13 amino acids long. Per germline, CDR1 LNHDA and CDR2 SQIVND (reference sequence). CDR3 nucleotides: TGTGCCAGTAGTGTCTCGACCCGAACTGAAGCTTTCTTT. This encodes CASSVSTRTEAFF.

V and J are TRBV6-1 and TRBJ1-4; tentative D call: TRBD1 (5 bases). The CDR3 consists of 16 residues. V lost 3 bases and J 0 bases, leaving 11 bases between the germline ends. Germline V gene lookup returns CDR1 MNHNS and CDR2 SASEGT. CDR3 sequence: CASSELPTATNEKLFF. CDR3 DNA sequence: TGTGCCAGCAGTGAGCTTCCGACAGCAACTAATGAAAAACTGTTTTTT.

This clone was picked up a small number of times. This sequence joins TRBV19 and TRBJ1-4; D is perhaps TRBD1 (5 bases). Germline V lookup: CDR1 LNHDA, CDR2 SQIVND (reference sequence). V was shortened by 7 bases and J by 0 bases, with 12 bases between the two germline ends. The length of the CDR3 is 15 residues. The CDR3 DNA is TGTGCCAGTATGTCTGCGGGGGCAACTAATGAAAAACTGTTTTTT. Amino acids: CASMSAGATNEKLFF.

The V and J genes are TRBV18 and TRBJ2-7; no reliable D call. Between the trimmed V and J ends, which lost 5 bases and 3 bases, there was a span of 8 bases. The CDR3 has 12 residues. Germline CDR1 and CDR2: KGHSH and LQKENI. CDR3 DNA: TGTGCCAGCTCATTCGCTGACTACGAGCAGTACTTC. This encodes CASSFADYEQYF. Full variable domain (rest looked up from reference TRBV18 and TRBJ2-7): NAGVMQNPRHLVRRRGQEARLRCSPMKGHSHVYWYRQLPEEGLKFMVYLQKENIIDESGMPKERFSAEFPKEGPSILRIQQVVRGDSAAYFCASSFADYEQYFGPGTRLTVT.

Notes on this clone: One end of the junction varies from germline; a read error may be responsible. The V and J genes are TRBV5-4 and TRBJ2-1; D is unclear. CDR1 and CDR2 from the germline V gene are SGHNT and YYREEE (reference sequence). The CDR3 is 11 amino acids. The CDR3 protein is CASSSDNEQFF. The CDR3 DNA follows: TGTGCCAGCAGCTCCGACAATGAGCAGTTCTTC. The variable domain in full, with the rest retrieved from reference TRBV5-4 and TRBJ2-1, is ETGVTQSPTHLIKTRGQQVTLRCSSQSGHNTVSWYQQALGQGPQFIFQYYREEENGRGNFPPRFSGLQFPNYSSELNVNALELDDSALYLCASSSDNEQFFGPGTRLTVL.

V is TRBV6-5 and J is TRBJ1-4; D call uncertain. The CDR3 is made up of 13 amino acids. Per germline, CDR1 MNHEY and CDR2 SVGAGI. V lost 1 base and J 4 bases, leaving 4 bases between the germline ends. In DNA, the CDR3 is TGTGCCAGCAGTTACTACCGTAATGAAAAACTGTTTTTT. Encoded protein: CASSYYRNEKLFF.

The chain has TRBV7-3 and TRBJ2-2, with D possibly TRBD1 on 7 matching bases. V lost 3 bases, J lost 0 bases, and 11 bases lay in between. This CDR3 spans 16 amino acids. Germline values: CDR1 SGHTA, CDR2 FQGTGA. CDR3 nucleotides: TGTGCCAGCAGCTTCGACAGGGACTCGAACACCGGGGAGCTGTTTTTT. It encodes CASSFDRDSNTGELFF.